What follows are 30 T cell receptor beta chains derived from one specimen sequenced in a study of shared clonotypes between healthy human individuals. Assay: immunoSEQ multiplex PCR; the TCRdb copy retains only in-frame clones and omits some. The table lists some 1,900,000 clones, about 95% of them singletons. The naive CD8 fraction comprised CD45RO-negative cells positively selected for CCR7 and excluded terminally differentiated effector memory CD45RA+ cells. The material sequenced was naive CD8+ T cells sorted from blood. The receptors come from a man aged 18 to 29 in good health.

This chain uses TRBV27 with TRBJ2-1; TRBD2 matches at 11 bases. Germline V gene data show CDR1 as MNHEY and CDR2 as SMNVEV (reference sequence). CDR3 length equals 16 residues. The junction had 8 bases not matched to a gene; V was cut back by 7 bases and J by 3 bases. CDR3 in DNA: TGTGCCAGCATTCCGACCGGGACTAGCGGCTACAATGAGCAGTTCTTC. Translating gives CASIPTGTSGYNEQFF.

V gene TRBV10-2 combines with J gene TRBJ1-5; D is unclear. Trimming removed 2 bases from V and 9 bases from J, with 8 bases in between. The CDR3 totals 12 residues. Germline lookup yields CDR1 WSHSY and CDR2 SAAADI. Here the CDR3 reads CASSEEVLPQHF. The CDR3 coding sequence is TGCGCCAGCAGTGAGGAGGTTTTGCCCCAGCATTTT.

The chain carries TRBV12-5 and TRBJ1-4; no definite D call. The CDR3 consists of 14 residues. Deletions cut 3 bases from V and 4 bases from J, with 9 bases between. Germline CDR1 reads LGHNT; CDR2 reads FRNRAP. CDR3 DNA sequence: TGTGCTAGTGGTTTAGGAGTGGGTAATGAAAAACTGTTTTTT. Its translation: CASGLGVGNEKLFF.

The chain recombines TRBV15 with TRBJ1-4, with D possibly TRBD1 on 5 matching bases. The germline V gene encodes CDR1 LNHNV and CDR2 YYDKDF (reference sequence). V shed 5 bases and J shed 7 bases, with 23 bases lying between them. The CDR3 totals 17 residues. The CDR3 DNA follows: TGTGCCACCAGCGAACTCTCGGGCAGGGTTAGTTCTGAAAAACTGTTTTTT. As protein: CATSELSGRVSSEKLFF.

The chain carries TRBV7-2 and TRBJ2-5, with D hard to call. Trimming removed 0 bases from V and 7 bases from J, with 15 bases in between. Per germline, CDR1 SGHTA and CDR2 FQGNSA. CDR3 length: 15 amino acids. CDR3 in DNA: TGTGCCAGCAGCTTAGCGGGTGACCACTCGGGGACCCAGTACTTC. The encoded protein is CASSLAGDHSGTQYF.

As concerns this clone: Different DNA sequences within this sample yield the same CDR3. This chain connects TRBV29-1 to TRBJ1-2, with a possible D match to TRBD1 (6 bases). V was shortened by 2 bases and J by 6 bases, with 13 bases between the two germline ends. This CDR3 contains 13 residues. From germline, CDR1 is SQVTM and CDR2 ANQGSEA. CDR3 loop: CSVEYGGVNGYTF. CDR3 nucleotide sequence: TGCAGCGTTGAATACGGGGGCGTTAATGGCTACACCTTC. The whole variable domain, remainder taken from reference TRBV29-1 and TRBJ1-2, is SAVISQKPSRDICQRGTSLTIQCQVDSQVTMMFWYRQQPGQSLTLIATANQGSEATYESGFVIDKFPISRPNLTFSTLTVSNMSPEDSSIYLCSVEYGGVNGYTFGSGTRLTVV.

This sequence joins TRBV4-1 and TRBJ2-3; D gene unclear. The CDR3 consists of 13 residues. With 0 bases removed from V and 4 bases from J, the gap between germline ends came to 5 bases. CDR1 MGHRA and CDR2 YSYEKL come from the germline V gene. CDR3 sequence: CASSQESADTQYF. The CDR3 DNA reads as TGCGCCAGCAGCCAAGAATCAGCAGATACGCAGTATTTT.

As DNA, the CDR3 is TGTGCCTGGAGTGAACAGGGCCCTTACGAGCAGTACTTC. It encodes CAWSEQGPYEQYF. The J gene is TRBJ2-7, the V gene TRBV30; maybe TRBD1 (6 bases). The CDR3 extends over 13 amino acids. The germline V and J ends were trimmed by 1 base and 4 bases, with 11 bases remaining between them. Germline values: CDR1 GTSNPN, CDR2 SVGIG (reference sequence).

The J gene is TRBJ2-7, the V gene TRBV13; D is unclear. The V end was cut by 0 bases, the J end by 5 bases, with 8 bases between. Germline V gene data show CDR1 as PRHDT and CDR2 as FYEKMQ (reference sequence). CDR3 size: 13 residues. CDR3 in DNA: TGTGCCAGCAGCTTAGGTCCAGTACACGAGCAGTACTTC. Protein sequence: CASSLGPVHEQYF.

On this clone itself: One end of the junction varies from germline; a read error may be responsible. The CDR3 coding sequence is TGCGCCAGCAGCCATCTGACCGAGGAGCTGTTTTTT. Residues: CASSHLTEELFF. The V and J genes are TRBV4-1 and TRBJ2-2, with D unresolved. The V gene's germline CDR1 is MGHRA and CDR2 YSYEKL. The CDR3 sequence is 12 residues long.

This clone showed up just once. An end of the junction does not agree with germline; a read error may underlie this. This chain connects TRBV19 to TRBJ1-1; 11 positions match TRBD1. The CDR3 covers 15 residues. Looked up from germline, CDR1 is LNHDA and CDR2 is SQIVND (reference sequence). The CDR3 here is CASSMGTGGYPEAFF. CDR3 nucleotide sequence: TGTGCCAGTAGTATGGGGACAGGGGGATATCCTGAGGCTTTCTTT. Using reference TRBV19 and TRBJ1-1 for the parts outside the CDR3, the full variable domain is DGGITQSPKYLFRKEGQNVTLSCEQNLNHDAMYWYRQDPGQGLRLIYYSQIVNDFQKGDIAEGYSVSREKKESFPLTVTSAQKNPTAFYLCASSMGTGGYPEAFFGQGTRLTVV.

The chain combines TRBV27 with TRBJ2-7, with TRBD2 matching 10 bases. This CDR3 comprises 15 residues. Losses at the gene ends were 6 bases for V and 2 bases for J; bases not matched to a gene: 7. From germline, CDR1 is MNHEY and CDR2 SMNVEV (reference sequence). CDR3 nucleotide sequence: TGTGCCAGCAGCATCCTAGCGGGAGACCCCTACGAGCAGTACTTC. Translated: CASSILAGDPYEQYF.

The chain recombines TRBV10-1 with TRBJ2-3; D unresolved. V was shortened by 0 bases and J by 0 bases, with 10 bases between the two germline ends. Germline CDR1 and CDR2: WNHNN and SYGVQD (reference sequence). This CDR3 region has 16 residues. The chain's CDR3 is CASSESPGPSTDTQYF. In nucleotides, the CDR3 is TGCGCCAGCAGTGAGTCTCCAGGTCCTAGCACAGATACGCAGTATTTT.

The chain is built from TRBV9 and TRBJ2-3; possible D gene TRBD2, 6 bases. Germline-derived CDR1 and CDR2 are SGDLS and YYNGEE. The CDR3 sequence is 15 residues long. V gave up 6 bases and J gave up 4 bases, with 18 bases separating them. The CDR3 sequence: CASNRGGEGADTQYF. In DNA form, the CDR3 reads TGTGCCAGCAACCGAGGAGGGGAAGGCGCAGATACGCAGTATTTT. Combining the CDR3 with reference TRBV9 and TRBJ2-3 gives the whole variable domain DSGVTQTPKHLITATGQRVTLRCSPRSGDLSVYWYQQSLDQGLQFLIQYYNGEERAKGNILERFSAQQFPDLHSELNLSSLELGDSALYFCASNRGGEGADTQYFGPGTRLTVL.

The chain carries TRBV5-4 and TRBJ2-1, with TRBD2 matching over 9 bases. CDR3 length: 17 amino acids. CDR1 is SGHNT, CDR2 YYREEE, per germline (reference sequence). V lost 7 bases and J lost 0; bases outside the gene matches: 11. The CDR3 sequence: CASFNSGGDFSYNEQFF. CDR3 coding DNA: TGTGCCAGCTTCAATAGCGGGGGTGACTTCTCCTACAATGAGCAGTTCTTC.

V is TRBV7-9 and J is TRBJ1-1, with 8 positions matching TRBD1. The CDR3 covers 15 residues. Germline loops: CDR1 SEHNR, CDR2 FQNEAQ (reference sequence). V shed 2 bases, J shed 5 bases, and the junction held 7 bases outside the gene matches. The CDR3: CASSLIWTGQTEAFF. CDR3 bases: TGTGCCAGCAGCTTAATATGGACAGGGCAGACTGAAGCTTTCTTT. Combining the CDR3 with reference TRBV7-9 and TRBJ1-1 gives the whole variable domain DTGVSQNPRHKITKRGQNVTFRCDPISEHNRLYWYRQTLGQGPEFLTYFQNEAQLEKSRLLSDRFSAERPKGSFSTLEIQRTEQGDSAMYLCASSLIWTGQTEAFFGQGTRLTVV.

The chain combines TRBV13 with TRBJ2-2, with D perhaps being TRBD1 or TRBD2 (5 bases each). From germline, CDR1 is PRHDT and CDR2 FYEKMQ (reference sequence). The CDR3 totals 16 residues. V was cut by 3 bases and J by 1 base, with 12 bases left in between. The CDR3 reads CASSFWGLRNTGELFF. Written as DNA, the CDR3 is TGTGCCAGCAGCTTTTGGGGGTTGCGGAACACCGGGGAGCTGTTTTTT.

The chain links TRBV23-1 to TRBJ1-2, with D possibly being TRBD1 (6 bases). TRBV23-1 counts as an open reading frame of uncertain function. The CDR3 spans 17 residues. Trimming cost V 0 bases and J 6 bases, with 20 bases left between them. The CDR3 is CASSQSEGGMRFNGYTF. DNA for the CDR3: TGCGCCAGCAGTCAATCGGAGGGGGGTATGAGGTTTAATGGCTACACCTTC.

This sequence joins TRBV9 and TRBJ2-1; D is perhaps TRBD2 (5 bases). Germline values: CDR1 SGDLS, CDR2 YYNGEE. The CDR3 spans 15 residues. V was pared by 0 bases and J by 6 bases, with 13 bases between. The CDR3, as DNA: TGTGCCAGCAGCGTAGGGGCTAGCTTCCTCAATGAGCAGTTCTTC. Translating it yields CASSVGASFLNEQFF.

The J gene is TRBJ2-3, the V gene TRBV19; D unclear. This CDR3 is 13 amino acids long. Germline values: CDR1 LNHDA, CDR2 SQIVND (reference sequence). V dropped 5 bases and J dropped 3 bases, with 9 bases sitting between them. The CDR3 coding sequence is TGTGCCAGTAGTTCACGGGTGACAGATACGCAGTATTTT. It is translated as CASSSRVTDTQYF.

The chain links TRBV6-1 to TRBJ1-5; TRBD1 matches 7 bases. This CDR3 contains 16 residues. The germline V gene encodes CDR1 MNHNS and CDR2 SASEGT. V gave up 4 bases and J gave up 3 bases; unmatched junction bases: 9. The CDR3 DNA is TGTGCCAGCAGTGCAGACCCGACAGGGTTCAATCAGCCCCAGCATTTT. It specifies CASSADPTGFNQPQHF.

This clone turned up a few times. CDR3 amino acids: CASSRLVTEGPGNTIYF. The CDR3 bases are TGTGCCAGCAGCCGATTGGTCACAGAAGGTCCTGGAAACACCATATATTTT. V and J are TRBV7-9 and TRBJ1-3, with D hard to call. The germline V gene encodes CDR1 SEHNR and CDR2 FQNEAQ (reference sequence). Trimming took 5 bases from V and 2 from J, leaving 19 bases between them. The CDR3 is 17 residues long.

The gene calls are TRBV7-9 and TRBJ2-7; TRBD2 agrees at 8 bases. After removal of 1 base from V and 6 bases from J, the junction contained 8 bases not matched to a gene. The length of the CDR3 is 15 residues. Germline values: CDR1 SEHNR, CDR2 FQNEAQ (reference sequence). DNA for the CDR3: TGTGCCAGCAGCTTAGTAGCGGGGCCTCTGGCCGAGCAGTACTTC. Its protein is CASSLVAGPLAEQYF.

In regard to this clone: Additional DNA sequences in this sample encode the identical CDR3. The chain combines TRBV6-5 with TRBJ2-3; D remains ambiguous. V was trimmed by 4 bases and J by 0 bases, leaving 8 bases between them. This CDR3 contains 14 residues. In germline, CDR1 is MNHEY, CDR2 SVGAGI. The CDR3 DNA follows: TGTGCCAGCAGTTCCTCCGGGAGCACAGATACGCAGTATTTT. Protein: CASSSSGSTDTQYF.

The J gene is TRBJ1-3, the V gene TRBV6-5; D is unclear. Germline assignment: CDR1 MNHEY and CDR2 SVGAGI. CDR3 size: 15 residues. The V end lost 4 bases, the J end lost 2 bases, and 12 bases lay between the germline ends. The CDR3 nucleotides read TGTGCCAGCAGTTCCGCAGAGGGAGCTGGAAACACCATATATTTT. Encoded protein: CASSSAEGAGNTIYF.

J is TRBJ2-3 and V is TRBV30; 7 nucleotides agree with TRBD1. The CDR3 extends over 14 amino acids. Germline V gives CDR1 GTSNPN, CDR2 SVGIG (reference sequence). Trimming cost V 2 bases and J 2 bases; bases outside gene matches: 4. CDR3 nucleotide sequence: TGTGCCTGGAGTTTGACAGGGAACACAGATACGCAGTATTTT. Protein product: CAWSLTGNTDTQYF.

V gene TRBV27 combines with J gene TRBJ2-7; D is perhaps TRBD1 (5 bases). The CDR3 consists of 15 residues. The V gene's germline CDR1 is MNHEY and CDR2 SMNVEV (reference sequence). The V end lost 5 bases, the J end lost 1 base, and 15 bases lay between the germline ends. CDR3 nucleotides: TGTGCCAGCAGTGTCCAGGGATTAGGGTCCTACGAGCAGTACTTC. This encodes CASSVQGLGSYEQYF.

The chain combines TRBV6-6 with TRBJ2-3; D might be TRBD1 or TRBD2, each matching 5 bases. Germline values: CDR1 MNHNY, CDR2 SVGAGI (reference sequence). Deletions cut 8 bases from V and 4 bases from J, with 16 bases between. The CDR3 is made up of 14 amino acids. CDR3 region: CASGGYGDPDTQYF. Here the CDR3 DNA reads TGTGCCAGCGGAGGATACGGGGACCCAGATACGCAGTATTTT.

The rearrangement joins TRBV6-5 to TRBJ2-1; the D is unclear. The ends were cut back, 0 bases at V and 6 bases at J, with 15 bases in the middle. This CDR3 is 16 amino acids long. CDR1 MNHEY and CDR2 SVGAGI come from the germline V gene. This CDR3 reads CASSYSSGLVSNEQFF. CDR3 sequence (DNA): TGTGCCAGCAGTTACTCGAGTGGGTTAGTTAGCAATGAGCAGTTCTTC.

The rearrangement uses TRBV10-3 and TRBJ2-7; 9 nucleotides line up with TRBD1. With V trimmed by 7 bases and J by 2 bases, 6 bases remained unmatched. The CDR3 is made up of 14 amino acids. CDR1 and CDR2 from the germline V gene are ENHRY and SYGVKD. CDR3 sequence: CAIKDRGEAYEQYF. The DNA of the CDR3 is TGTGCCATCAAAGACAGGGGGGAGGCCTACGAGCAGTACTTC.